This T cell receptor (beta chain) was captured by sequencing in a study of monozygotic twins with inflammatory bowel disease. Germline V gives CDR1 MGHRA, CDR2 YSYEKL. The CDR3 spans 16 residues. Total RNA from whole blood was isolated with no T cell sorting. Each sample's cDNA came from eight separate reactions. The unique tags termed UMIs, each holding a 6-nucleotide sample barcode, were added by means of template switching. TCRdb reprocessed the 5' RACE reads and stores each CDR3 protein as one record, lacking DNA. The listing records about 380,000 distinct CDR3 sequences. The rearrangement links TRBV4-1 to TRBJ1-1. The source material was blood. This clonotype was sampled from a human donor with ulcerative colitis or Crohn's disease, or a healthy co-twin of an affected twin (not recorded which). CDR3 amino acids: CASSQGPTRMNTEAFF.